Sequencing of this T cell receptor beta chain was carried out in a study of T cell responses to AZD1222 COVID-19 vaccine. The study's findings and limits: Seropositivity was recorded at baseline in only a handful of AZD1222 recipients. Samples come after the peak T cell response, not at day 14. Clonal diversity was possibly underestimated; the donors were predominantly white British and more often female. When two AZD1222 doses had been given, Spike-specific TCR breadth and depth rose.

Only in-frame clones appear in the TCRdb table, and some are missing; sequencing was by immunoSEQ multiplex PCR. This table has roughly 200,000 clones, 80% to 95% appearing once. A remark on this clone: Its matching antigen is unknown.

Germline values: CDR1 LNHDA, CDR2 SQIVND (reference sequence). The CDR3 consists of 15 residues. V gave up 4 bases and J gave up 0 bases, with 10 bases separating them. The sequenced sample was peripheral blood, obtained 28 days after the second dose of the MenACWY control vaccine. The V gene is TRBV19, the J gene TRBJ1-5; no firm D call. The TCR originated in an adult who received the MenACWY meningococcal vaccine as a control. The CDR3 region is CASSTQAHSNQPQHF. CDR3 coding DNA: TGTGCCAGTAGTACGCAGGCCCATAGCAATCAGCCCCAGCATTTT. The whole variable domain, filled in from reference TRBV19 and TRBJ1-5, reads DGGITQSPKYLFRKEGQNVTLSCEQNLNHDAMYWYRQDPGQGLRLIYYSQIVNDFQKGDIAEGYSVSREKKESFPLTVTSAQKNPTAFYLCASSTQAHSNQPQHFGDGTRLSIL.